These T cell receptor beta chains were read from a single sample in a study of cytomegalovirus exposure and HLA in healthy donors. Sequenced by immunoSEQ multiplex PCR; TCRdb stores in-frame clones only, minus some. The sample consists of under 200,000 clones, around 79% of them appearing once. Sequenced material: PBMCs. These receptors were collected from a woman aged 35 to 49 in good health and CMV-seronegative. CDR3s leave out the opening cysteine and the closing phenylalanine or tryptophan.

length	V	J	CDR3
14	TRBV5-6	TRBJ1-1	ASSGGTLTVGTEAF
13	TRBV28	TRBJ1-1	ASSFLSRGGTEAF
12	TRBV7-8	TRBJ2-3	ASSPGLVEDTQY
12	TRBV10-3	TRBJ1-2	AISVRGLDYGYT
13	TRBV10-1	TRBJ1-1	ASSAGTPRNTEAF
13	TRBV9	TRBJ1-1	ASSVAGTGPDEAF
13	TRBV11-3	TRBJ1-1	ASSLGFGGNTEAF
14	TRBV6-5	TRBJ1-3	ASSWGTGETGNTIY
15	TRBV15	TRBJ2-7	ATSSPIRLAGRYEQY
13	TRBV11-2	TRBJ1-2	ASSLDPGRADGYT
13	TRBV6-1	TRBJ1-4	ASSEETATNEKLF
13	TRBV5-6	TRBJ2-3	ASSSDPGTSGLQY
12	TRBV27	TRBJ1-4	ASSTRTQNEKLF
14	TRBV27	TRBJ1-3	ASRLTGSAVGNTIY
14	TRBV27	TRBJ2-5	ASSLRGQVLQETQY
14	TRBV5-6	TRBJ1-5	ASSLGWDRGPQPQH
11	TRBV14	TRBJ1-3	ASRHQSGNTIY
10	TRBV30	TRBJ2-2	AWGGVDGELF
11	TRBV30	TRBJ2-1	AWSLTSANEQF
15	TRBV11-2	TRBJ2-3	ASSLAGVPLSTDTQY
12	TRBV19	TRBJ2-5	ASNQGQGGETQY
10	TRBV6-1	TRBJ2-7	ASSEFGREQY
10	TRBV14	TRBJ2-7	ASSHSVYEQY
10	TRBV2	TRBJ1-2	ASSPGSYGYT
10	TRBV27	TRBJ2-7	ASSDTSYEQY
16	TRBV15	TRBJ2-2	ATSREGQGRYWTGELF